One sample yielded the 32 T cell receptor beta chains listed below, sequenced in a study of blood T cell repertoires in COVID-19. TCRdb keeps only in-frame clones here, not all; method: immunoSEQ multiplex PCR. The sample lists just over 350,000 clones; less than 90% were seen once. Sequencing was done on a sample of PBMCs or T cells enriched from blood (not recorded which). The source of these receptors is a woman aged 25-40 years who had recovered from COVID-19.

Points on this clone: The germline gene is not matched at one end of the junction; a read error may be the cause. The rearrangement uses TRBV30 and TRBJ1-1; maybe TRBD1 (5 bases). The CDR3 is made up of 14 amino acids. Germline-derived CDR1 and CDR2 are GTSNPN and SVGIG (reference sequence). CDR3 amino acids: CAWGTTVMNTEAFF. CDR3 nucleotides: TGTGCCTGGGGTACGACAGTTATGAATACTGAAGCTTTCTTT.

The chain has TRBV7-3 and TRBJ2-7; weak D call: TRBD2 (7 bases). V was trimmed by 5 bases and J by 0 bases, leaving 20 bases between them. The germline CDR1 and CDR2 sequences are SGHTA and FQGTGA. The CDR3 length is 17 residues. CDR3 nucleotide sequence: TGTGCCAGCAGCACATCCTCGCGGGGGCCTCACTCCTACGAGCAGTACTTC. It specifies CASSTSSRGPHSYEQYF.

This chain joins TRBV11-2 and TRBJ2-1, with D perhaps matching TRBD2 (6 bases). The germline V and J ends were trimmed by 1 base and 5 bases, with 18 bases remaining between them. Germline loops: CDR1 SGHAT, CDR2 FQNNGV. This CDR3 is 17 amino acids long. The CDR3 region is CASSLGRDSPYNNEQFF. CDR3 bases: TGTGCCAGCAGCTTAGGCCGGGACTCCCCTTATAACAATGAGCAGTTCTTC.

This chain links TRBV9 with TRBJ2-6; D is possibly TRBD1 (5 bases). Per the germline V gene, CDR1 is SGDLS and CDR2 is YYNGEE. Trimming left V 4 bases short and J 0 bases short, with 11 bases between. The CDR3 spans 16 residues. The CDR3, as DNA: TGTGCCAGCAGCTCACAGGCCCTCTCTGGGGCCAACGTCCTGACTTTC. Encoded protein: CASSSQALSGANVLTF.

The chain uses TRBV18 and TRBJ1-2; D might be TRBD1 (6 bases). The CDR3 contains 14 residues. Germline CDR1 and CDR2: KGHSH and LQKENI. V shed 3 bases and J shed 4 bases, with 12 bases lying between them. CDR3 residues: CASSPSGQLYGYTF. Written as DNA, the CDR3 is TGTGCCAGCTCACCGTCGGGACAACTCTATGGCTACACCTTC.

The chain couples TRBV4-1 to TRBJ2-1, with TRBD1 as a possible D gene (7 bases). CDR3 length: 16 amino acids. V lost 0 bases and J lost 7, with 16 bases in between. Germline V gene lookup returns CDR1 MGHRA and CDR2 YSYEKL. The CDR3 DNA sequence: TGCGCCAGCAGCCAAGACAGTAGACAGGGAGGTAATGAGCAGTTCTTC. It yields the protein CASSQDSRQGGNEQFF.

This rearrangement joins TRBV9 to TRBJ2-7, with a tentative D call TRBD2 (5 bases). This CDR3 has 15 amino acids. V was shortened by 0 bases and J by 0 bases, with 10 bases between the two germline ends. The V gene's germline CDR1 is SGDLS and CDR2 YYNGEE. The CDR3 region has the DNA TGTGCCAGCAGCGTAGGGGCGGACTTCTCCTACGAGCAGTACTTC. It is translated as CASSVGADFSYEQYF.

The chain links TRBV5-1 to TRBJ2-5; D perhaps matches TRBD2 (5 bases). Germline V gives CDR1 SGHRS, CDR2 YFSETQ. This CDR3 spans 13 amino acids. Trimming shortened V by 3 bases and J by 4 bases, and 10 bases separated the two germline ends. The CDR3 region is CASSSGGLETQYF. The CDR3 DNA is TGCGCCAGCAGCTCCGGCGGACTAGAGACCCAGTACTTC.

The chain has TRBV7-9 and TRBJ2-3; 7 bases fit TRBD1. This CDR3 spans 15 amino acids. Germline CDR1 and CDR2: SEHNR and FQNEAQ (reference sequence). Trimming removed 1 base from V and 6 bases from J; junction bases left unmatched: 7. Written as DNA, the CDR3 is TGTGCCAGCAGCTTAGTCGGGACAGTGCTCGATACGCAGTATTTT. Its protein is CASSLVGTVLDTQYF.

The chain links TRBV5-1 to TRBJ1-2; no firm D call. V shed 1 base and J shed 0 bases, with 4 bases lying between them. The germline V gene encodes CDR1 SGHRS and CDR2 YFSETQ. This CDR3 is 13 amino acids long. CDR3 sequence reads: CASSLSSNYGYTF. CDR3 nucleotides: TGCGCCAGCAGCTTGTCCTCTAACTATGGCTACACCTTC.

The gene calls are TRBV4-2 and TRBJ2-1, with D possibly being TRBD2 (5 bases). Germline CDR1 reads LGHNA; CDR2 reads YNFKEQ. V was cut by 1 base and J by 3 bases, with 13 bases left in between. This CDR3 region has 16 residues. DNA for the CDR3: TGTGCCAGCAGCCAAGTAGGAGCGGTAGACTACAATGAGCAGTTCTTC. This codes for CASSQVGAVDYNEQFF.

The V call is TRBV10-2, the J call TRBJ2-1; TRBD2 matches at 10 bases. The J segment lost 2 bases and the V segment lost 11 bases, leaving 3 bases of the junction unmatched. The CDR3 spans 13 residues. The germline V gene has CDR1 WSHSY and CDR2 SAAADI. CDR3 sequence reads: CAALAGAYNEQFF. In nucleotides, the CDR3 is TGCGCCGCCCTAGCGGGGGCCTACAATGAGCAGTTCTTC.

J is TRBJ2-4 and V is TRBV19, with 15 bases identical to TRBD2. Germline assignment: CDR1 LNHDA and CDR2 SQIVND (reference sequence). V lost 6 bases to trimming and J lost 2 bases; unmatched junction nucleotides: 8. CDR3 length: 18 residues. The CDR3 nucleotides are TGTGCCAGTAGCCGGGGACTAGCGGGGGGTTCACCCAAAAACATTCAGTACTTC. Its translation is CASSRGLAGGSPKNIQYF.

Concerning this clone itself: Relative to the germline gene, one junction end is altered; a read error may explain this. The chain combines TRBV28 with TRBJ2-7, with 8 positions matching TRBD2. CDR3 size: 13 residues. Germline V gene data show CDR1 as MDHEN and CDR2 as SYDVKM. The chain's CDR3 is CASSLILAGPLSF. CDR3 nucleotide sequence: TGTGCCAGCAGTTTAATCCTAGCGGGTCCCCTTTCCTTC.

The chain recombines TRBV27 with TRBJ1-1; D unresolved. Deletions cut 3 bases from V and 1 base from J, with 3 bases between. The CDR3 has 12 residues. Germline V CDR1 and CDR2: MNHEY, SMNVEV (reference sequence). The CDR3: CASSFGNTEAFF. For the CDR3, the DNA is TGTGCCAGCAGTTTCGGGAACACTGAAGCTTTCTTT.

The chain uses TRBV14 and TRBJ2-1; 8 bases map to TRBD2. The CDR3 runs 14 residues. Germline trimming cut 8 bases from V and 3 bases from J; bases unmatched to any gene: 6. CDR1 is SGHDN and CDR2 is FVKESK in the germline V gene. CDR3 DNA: TGTGCCAGCTCCGGGACTAGGTACTACAATGAGCAGTTCTTC. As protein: CASSGTRYYNEQFF.

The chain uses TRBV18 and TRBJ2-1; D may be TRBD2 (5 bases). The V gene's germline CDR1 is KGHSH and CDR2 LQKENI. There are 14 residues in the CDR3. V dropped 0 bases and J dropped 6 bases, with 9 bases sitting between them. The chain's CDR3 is CASSPPISANEQFF. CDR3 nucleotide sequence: TGTGCCAGCTCACCACCGATTAGCGCCAATGAGCAGTTCTTC. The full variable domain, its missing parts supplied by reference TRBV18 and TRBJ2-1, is NAGVMQNPRHLVRRRGQEARLRCSPMKGHSHVYWYRQLPEEGLKFMVYLQKENIIDESGMPKERFSAEFPKEGPSILRIQQVVRGDSAAYFCASSPPISANEQFFGPGTRLTVL.

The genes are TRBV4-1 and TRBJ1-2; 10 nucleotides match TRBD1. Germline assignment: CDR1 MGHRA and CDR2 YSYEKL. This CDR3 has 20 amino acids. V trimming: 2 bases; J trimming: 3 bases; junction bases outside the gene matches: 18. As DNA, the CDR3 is TGCGCCAGCAGCCAATCCGTTAACCCCCGGGACAGGGGTTCGCACTATGGCTACACCTTC. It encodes CASSQSVNPRDRGSHYGYTF.

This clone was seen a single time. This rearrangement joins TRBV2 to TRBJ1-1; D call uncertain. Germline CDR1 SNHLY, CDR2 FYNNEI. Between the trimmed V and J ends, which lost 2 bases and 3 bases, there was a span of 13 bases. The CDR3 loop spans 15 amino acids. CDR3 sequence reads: CASSESSELYTEAFF. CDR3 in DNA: TGTGCCAGCAGTGAATCGAGTGAACTATACACTGAAGCTTTCTTT.

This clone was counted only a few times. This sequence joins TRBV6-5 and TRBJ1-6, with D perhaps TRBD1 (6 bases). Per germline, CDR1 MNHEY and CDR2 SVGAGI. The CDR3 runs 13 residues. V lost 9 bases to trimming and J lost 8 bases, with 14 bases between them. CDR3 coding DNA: TGTGCCAGTAGGGAGGGGGTATATTCACCCCTCCACTTT. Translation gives CASREGVYSPLHF.

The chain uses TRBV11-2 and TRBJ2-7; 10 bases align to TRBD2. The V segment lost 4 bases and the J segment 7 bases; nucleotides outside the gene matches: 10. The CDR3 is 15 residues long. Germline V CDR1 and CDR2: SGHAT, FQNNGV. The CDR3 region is CASSSSSGGDREQYF. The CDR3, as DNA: TGTGCCAGCAGCTCCTCTAGCGGGGGAGATAGGGAGCAGTACTTC.

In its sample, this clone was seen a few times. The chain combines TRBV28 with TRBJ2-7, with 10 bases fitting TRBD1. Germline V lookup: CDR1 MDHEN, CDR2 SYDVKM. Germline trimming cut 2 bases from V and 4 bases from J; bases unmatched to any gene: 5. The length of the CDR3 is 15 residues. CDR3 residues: CASSLPGQGFYEQYF. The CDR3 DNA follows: TGTGCCAGCAGTTTACCGGGACAGGGGTTTTACGAGCAGTACTTC. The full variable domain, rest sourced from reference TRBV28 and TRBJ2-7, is DVKVTQSSRYLVKRTGEKVFLECVQDMDHENMFWYRQDPGLGLRLIYFSYDVKMKEKGDIPEGYSVSREKKERFSLILESASTNQTSMYLCASSLPGQGFYEQYFGPGTRLTVT.

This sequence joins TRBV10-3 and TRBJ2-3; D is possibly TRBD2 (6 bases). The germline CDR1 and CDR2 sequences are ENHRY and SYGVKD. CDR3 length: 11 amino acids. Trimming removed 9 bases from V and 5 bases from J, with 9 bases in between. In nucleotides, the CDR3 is TGTGCCATAAATAGCGGAGATACGCAGTATTTT. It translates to CAINSGDTQYF.

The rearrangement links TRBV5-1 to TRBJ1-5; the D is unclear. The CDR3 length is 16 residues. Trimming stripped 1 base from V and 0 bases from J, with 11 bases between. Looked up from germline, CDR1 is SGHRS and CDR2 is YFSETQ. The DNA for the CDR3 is TGCGCCAGCAGCTTGTGTCGGGGTTCTAGCAATCAGCCCCAGCATTTT. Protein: CASSLCRGSSNQPQHF.

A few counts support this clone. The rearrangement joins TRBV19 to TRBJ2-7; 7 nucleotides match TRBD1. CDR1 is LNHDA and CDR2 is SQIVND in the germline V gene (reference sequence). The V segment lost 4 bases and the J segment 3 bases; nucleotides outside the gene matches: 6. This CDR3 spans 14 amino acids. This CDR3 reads CASSTGTELYEQYF. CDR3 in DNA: TGTGCCAGTAGTACCGGGACAGAGCTCTACGAGCAGTACTTC.

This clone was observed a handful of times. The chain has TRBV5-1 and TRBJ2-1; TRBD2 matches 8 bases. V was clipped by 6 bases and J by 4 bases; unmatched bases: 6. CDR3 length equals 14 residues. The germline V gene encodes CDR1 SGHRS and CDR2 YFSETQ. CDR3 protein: CASKTLAEYNEQFF. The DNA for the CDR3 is TGCGCCAGCAAGACACTAGCGGAGTACAATGAGCAGTTCTTC. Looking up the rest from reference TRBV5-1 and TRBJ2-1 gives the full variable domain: KAGVTQTPRYLIKTRGQQVTLSCSPISGHRSVSWYQQTPGQGLQFLFEYFSETQRNKGNFPGRFSGRQFSNSRSEMNVSTLELGDSALYLCASKTLAEYNEQFFGPGTRLTVL.

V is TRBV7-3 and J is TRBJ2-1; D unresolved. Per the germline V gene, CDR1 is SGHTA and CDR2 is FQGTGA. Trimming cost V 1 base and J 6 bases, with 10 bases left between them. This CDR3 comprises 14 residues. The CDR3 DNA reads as TGTGCCAGCAGCTTAATGGGCAGTACCAATGAGCAGTTCTTC. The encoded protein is CASSLMGSTNEQFF.

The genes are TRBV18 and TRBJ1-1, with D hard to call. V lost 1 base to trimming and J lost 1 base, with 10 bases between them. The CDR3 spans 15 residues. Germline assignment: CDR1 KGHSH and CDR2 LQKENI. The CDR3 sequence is CASSPLSGANTEAFF. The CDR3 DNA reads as TGTGCCAGCTCACCACTAAGCGGAGCGAACACTGAAGCTTTCTTT. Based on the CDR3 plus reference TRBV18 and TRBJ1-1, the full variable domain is NAGVMQNPRHLVRRRGQEARLRCSPMKGHSHVYWYRQLPEEGLKFMVYLQKENIIDESGMPKERFSAEFPKEGPSILRIQQVVRGDSAAYFCASSPLSGANTEAFFGQGTRLTVV.

CDR3 residues: CASTGGVRTGGGYGYTF. The CDR3, as DNA: TGTGCCAGTACCGGAGGTGTTCGGACAGGGGGCGGCTATGGCTACACCTTC. The V call is TRBV19, the J call TRBJ1-2; TRBD1 matches at 11 bases. V gave up 7 bases and J gave up 4 bases; unmatched junction bases: 14. The CDR3 has 17 amino acids. Germline CDR1 and CDR2: LNHDA and SQIVND (reference sequence). Looking up the rest from reference TRBV19 and TRBJ1-2 gives the full variable domain: DGGITQSPKYLFRKEGQNVTLSCEQNLNHDAMYWYRQDPGQGLRLIYYSQIVNDFQKGDIAEGYSVSREKKESFPLTVTSAQKNPTAFYLCASTGGVRTGGGYGYTFGSGTRLTVV.

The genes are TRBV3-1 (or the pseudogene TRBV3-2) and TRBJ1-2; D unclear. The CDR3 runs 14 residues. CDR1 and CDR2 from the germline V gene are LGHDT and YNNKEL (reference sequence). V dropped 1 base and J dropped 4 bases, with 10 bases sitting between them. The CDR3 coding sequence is TGTGCCAGCAGCCAAGGGGAGTGGGTCTATGGCTACACCTTC. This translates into CASSQGEWVYGYTF.

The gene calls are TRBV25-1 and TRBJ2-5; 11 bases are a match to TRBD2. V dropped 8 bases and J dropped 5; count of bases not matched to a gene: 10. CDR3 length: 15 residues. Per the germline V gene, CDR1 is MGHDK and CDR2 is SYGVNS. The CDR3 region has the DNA TGTGCCAGCCTTAGCGGGAGGGCCCTCGGTGAGACCCAGTACTTC. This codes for CASLSGRALGETQYF.

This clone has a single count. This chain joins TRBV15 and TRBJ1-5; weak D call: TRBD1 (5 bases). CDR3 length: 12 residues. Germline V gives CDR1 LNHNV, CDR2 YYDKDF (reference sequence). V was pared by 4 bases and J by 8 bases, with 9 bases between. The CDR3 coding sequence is TGTGCCACCAGCACCTGGGGGGAGCCCCAGCATTTT. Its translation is CATSTWGEPQHF.